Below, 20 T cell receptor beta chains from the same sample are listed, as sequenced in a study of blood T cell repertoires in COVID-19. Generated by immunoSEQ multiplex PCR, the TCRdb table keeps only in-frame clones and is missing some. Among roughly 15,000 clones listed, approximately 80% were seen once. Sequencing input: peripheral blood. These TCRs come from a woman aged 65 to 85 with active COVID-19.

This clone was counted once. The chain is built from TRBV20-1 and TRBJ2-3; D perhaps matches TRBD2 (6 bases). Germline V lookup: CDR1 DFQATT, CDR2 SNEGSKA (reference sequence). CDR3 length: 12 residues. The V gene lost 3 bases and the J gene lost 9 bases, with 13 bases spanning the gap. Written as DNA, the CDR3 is TGCAGTGCTAGTAAACTAGCCTTAACGCAGTATTTT. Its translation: CSASKLALTQYF.

Here the CDR3 reads CASSRLAGGELFF. In DNA form, the CDR3 reads TGTGCCAGCAGCAGACTAGCAGGCGGGGAGCTGTTTTTT. The chain couples TRBV11-3 to TRBJ2-2; 7 bases are shared with TRBD2. The CDR3 is 13 residues long. Germline V gene lookup returns CDR1 SGHNT and CDR2 YENEEA. V was clipped by 5 bases and J by 7 bases; unmatched bases: 4. The variable domain in full, with the rest retrieved from reference TRBV11-3 and TRBJ2-2, is EAGVVQSPRYKIIEKKQPVAFWCNPISGHNTLYWYLQNLGQGPELLIRYENEEAVDDSQLPKDRFSAERLKGVDSTLKIQPAELGDSAVYLCASSRLAGGELFFGEGSRLTVL.

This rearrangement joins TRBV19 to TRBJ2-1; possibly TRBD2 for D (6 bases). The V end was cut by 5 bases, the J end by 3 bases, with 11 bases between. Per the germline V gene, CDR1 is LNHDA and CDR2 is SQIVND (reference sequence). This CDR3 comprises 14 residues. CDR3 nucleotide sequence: TGTGCCAGTAGTCCGATCGGGAGCTACAATGAGCAGTTCTTC. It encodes CASSPIGSYNEQFF.

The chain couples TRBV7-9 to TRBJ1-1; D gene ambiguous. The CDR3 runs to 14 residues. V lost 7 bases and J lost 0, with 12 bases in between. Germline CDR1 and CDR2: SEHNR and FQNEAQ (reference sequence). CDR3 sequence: CASTEGGMNTEAFF. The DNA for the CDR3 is TGTGCCAGCACCGAGGGAGGGATGAACACTGAAGCTTTCTTT.

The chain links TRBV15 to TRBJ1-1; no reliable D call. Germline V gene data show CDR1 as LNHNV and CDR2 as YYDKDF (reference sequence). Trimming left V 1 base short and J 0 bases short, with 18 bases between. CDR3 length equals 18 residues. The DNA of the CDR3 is TGTGCCACCAGCAGAGGGGCTGGGTTTCTTTCAATGAACACTGAAGCTTTCTTT. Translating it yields CATSRGAGFLSMNTEAFF.

The CDR3 nucleotides read TGTGCCAGCTCGGGACTAGCGGGAGGGGGGTCCTACAATGAGCAGTTCTTC. This translates into CASSGLAGGGSYNEQFF. The chain is built from TRBV19 and TRBJ2-1; 16 positions match TRBD2. Unmatched junction bases numbered 6, after V lost 9 bases and J lost 1 base. The CDR3 runs 17 residues. The V gene's germline CDR1 is LNHDA and CDR2 SQIVND (reference sequence). Full variable domain (missing parts from reference TRBV19 and TRBJ2-1): DGGITQSPKYLFRKEGQNVTLSCEQNLNHDAMYWYRQDPGQGLRLIYYSQIVNDFQKGDIAEGYSVSREKKESFPLTVTSAQKNPTAFYLCASSGLAGGGSYNEQFFGPGTRLTVL.

The CDR3 protein is CASSQMYGREFF. DNA for the CDR3: TGTGCCAGCAGCCAAATGTACGGGAGGGAGTTCTTC. V and J are TRBV3-1 (or the pseudogene TRBV3-2) and TRBJ2-1; 8 bases align to TRBD2. Per the germline V gene, CDR1 is LGHDT and CDR2 is YNNKEL (reference sequence). V shed 2 bases and J 14 bases; nucleotides not matched to a gene: 5. The CDR3 is made up of 12 amino acids.

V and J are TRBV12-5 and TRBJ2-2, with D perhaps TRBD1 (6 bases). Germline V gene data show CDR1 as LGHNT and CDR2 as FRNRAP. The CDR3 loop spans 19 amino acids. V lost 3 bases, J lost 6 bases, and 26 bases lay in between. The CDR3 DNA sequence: TGTGCTAGTGGTTTCCTAAAATCGCCCGGGACACCTCGATCCGGGGAGCTGTTTTTT. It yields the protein CASGFLKSPGTPRSGELFF.

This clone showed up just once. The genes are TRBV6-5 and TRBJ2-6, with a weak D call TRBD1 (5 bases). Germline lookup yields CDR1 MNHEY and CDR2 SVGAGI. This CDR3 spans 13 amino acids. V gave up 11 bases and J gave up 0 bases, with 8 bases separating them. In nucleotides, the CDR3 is TGTGCCGTCAGGGTCTCTGGGGCCAACGTCCTGACTTTC. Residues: CAVRVSGANVLTF.

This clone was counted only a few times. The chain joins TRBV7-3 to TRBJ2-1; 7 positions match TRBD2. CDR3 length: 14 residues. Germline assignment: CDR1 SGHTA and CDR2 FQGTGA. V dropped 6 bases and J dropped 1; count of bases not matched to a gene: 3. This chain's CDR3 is CASSERGSYNEQFF. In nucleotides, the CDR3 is TGTGCCAGCAGTGAGCGGGGTTCCTACAATGAGCAGTTCTTC. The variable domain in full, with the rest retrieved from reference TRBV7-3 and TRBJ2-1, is GAGVSQTPSNKVTEKGKYVELRCDPISGHTALYWYRQSLGQGPEFLIYFQGTGAADDSGLPNDRFFAVRPEGSVSTLKIQRTERGDSAVYLCASSERGSYNEQFFGPGTRLTVL.

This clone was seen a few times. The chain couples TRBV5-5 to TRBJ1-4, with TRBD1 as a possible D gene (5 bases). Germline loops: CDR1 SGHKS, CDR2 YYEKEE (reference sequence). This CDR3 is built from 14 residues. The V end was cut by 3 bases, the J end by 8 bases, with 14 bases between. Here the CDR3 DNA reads TGTGCCAGCAGCTCGTTACAACAGGAAGAAAAACTGTTTTTT. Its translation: CASSSLQQEEKLFF.

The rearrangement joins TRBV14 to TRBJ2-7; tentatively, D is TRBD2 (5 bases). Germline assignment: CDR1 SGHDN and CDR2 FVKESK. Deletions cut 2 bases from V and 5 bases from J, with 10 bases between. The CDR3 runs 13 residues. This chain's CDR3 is CASSQLNGDEQYF. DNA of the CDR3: TGTGCCAGCAGCCAATTGAACGGGGACGAGCAGTACTTC.

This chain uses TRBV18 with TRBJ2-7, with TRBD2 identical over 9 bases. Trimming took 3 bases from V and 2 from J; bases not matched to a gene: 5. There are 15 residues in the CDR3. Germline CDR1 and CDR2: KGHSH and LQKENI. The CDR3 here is CASSPRGLATYEQYF. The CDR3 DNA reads TGTGCCAGCTCACCGCGTGGACTAGCGACCTACGAGCAGTACTTC.

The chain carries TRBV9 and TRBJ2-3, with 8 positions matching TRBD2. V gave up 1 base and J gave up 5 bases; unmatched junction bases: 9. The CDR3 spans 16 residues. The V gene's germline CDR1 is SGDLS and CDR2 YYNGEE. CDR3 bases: TGTGCCAGCAGCGTAAAAGATTTCAGCGGGAGAGATACGCAGTATTTT. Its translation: CASSVKDFSGRDTQYF. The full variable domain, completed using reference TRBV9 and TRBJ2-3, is DSGVTQTPKHLITATGQRVTLRCSPRSGDLSVYWYQQSLDQGLQFLIQYYNGEERAKGNILERFSAQQFPDLHSELNLSSLELGDSALYFCASSVKDFSGRDTQYFGPGTRLTVL.

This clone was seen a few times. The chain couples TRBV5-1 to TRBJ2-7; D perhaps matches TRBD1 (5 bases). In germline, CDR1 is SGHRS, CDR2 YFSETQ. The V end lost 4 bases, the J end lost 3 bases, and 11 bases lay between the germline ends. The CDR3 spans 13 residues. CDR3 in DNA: TGCGCCAGCAGCCCCACAGGAATCTACGAGCAGTACTTC. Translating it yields CASSPTGIYEQYF. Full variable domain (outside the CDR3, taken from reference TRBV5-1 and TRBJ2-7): KAGVTQTPRYLIKTRGQQVTLSCSPISGHRSVSWYQQTPGQGLQFLFEYFSETQRNKGNFPGRFSGRQFSNSRSEMNVSTLELGDSALYLCASSPTGIYEQYFGPGTRLTVT.

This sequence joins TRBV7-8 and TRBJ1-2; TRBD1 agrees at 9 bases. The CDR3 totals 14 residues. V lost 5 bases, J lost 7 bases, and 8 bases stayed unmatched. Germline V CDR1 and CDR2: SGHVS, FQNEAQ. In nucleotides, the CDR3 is TGTGCCAGCAGCACACTACAGGGGGCAGGTGGCTACACCTTC. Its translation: CASSTLQGAGGYTF.

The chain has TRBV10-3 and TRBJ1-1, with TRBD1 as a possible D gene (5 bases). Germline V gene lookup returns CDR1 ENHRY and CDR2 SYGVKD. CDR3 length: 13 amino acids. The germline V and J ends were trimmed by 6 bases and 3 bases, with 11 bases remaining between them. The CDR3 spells CAIRDDSYTEAFF. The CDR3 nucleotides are TGTGCCATCAGGGACGACAGCTACACTGAAGCTTTCTTT.

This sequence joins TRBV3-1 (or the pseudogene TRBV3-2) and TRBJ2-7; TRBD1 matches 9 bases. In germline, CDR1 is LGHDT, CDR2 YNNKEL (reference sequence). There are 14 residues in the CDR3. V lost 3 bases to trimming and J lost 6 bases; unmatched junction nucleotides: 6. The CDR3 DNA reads TGTGCCAGCAGCCAGTGGGACAGGGTCGGCGAGCAGTACTTC. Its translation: CASSQWDRVGEQYF.

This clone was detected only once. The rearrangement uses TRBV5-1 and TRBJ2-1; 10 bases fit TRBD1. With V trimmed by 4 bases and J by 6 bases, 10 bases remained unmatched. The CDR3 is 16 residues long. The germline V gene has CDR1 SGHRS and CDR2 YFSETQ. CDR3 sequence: CASSLDVGQGVNEQFF. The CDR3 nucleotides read TGCGCCAGCAGCCTCGACGTTGGACAGGGGGTCAATGAGCAGTTCTTC.

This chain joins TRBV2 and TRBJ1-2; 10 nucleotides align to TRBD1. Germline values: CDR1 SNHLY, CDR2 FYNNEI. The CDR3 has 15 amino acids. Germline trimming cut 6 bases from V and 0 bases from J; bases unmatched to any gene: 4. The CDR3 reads CASRRGQGANYGYTF. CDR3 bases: TGTGCCAGCAGACGAGGACAGGGGGCTAACTATGGCTACACCTTC.